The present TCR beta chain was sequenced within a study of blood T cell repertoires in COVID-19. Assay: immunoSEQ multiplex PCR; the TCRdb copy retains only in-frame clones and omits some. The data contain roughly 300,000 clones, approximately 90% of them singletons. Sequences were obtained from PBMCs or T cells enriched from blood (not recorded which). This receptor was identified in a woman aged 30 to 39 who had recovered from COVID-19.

The CDR3 loop is CASSISASSTSYEQYF. In DNA, the CDR3 is TGTGCCAGTAGTATTTCGGCTAGCAGTACCTCCTACGAGCAGTACTTC. The V gene is TRBV19, the J gene TRBJ2-7; D might be TRBD2 (5 bases). Per the germline V gene, CDR1 is LNHDA and CDR2 is SQIVND (reference sequence). Trimming pared 3 bases from V and 0 bases from J, leaving 15 bases between. There are 16 residues in the CDR3.